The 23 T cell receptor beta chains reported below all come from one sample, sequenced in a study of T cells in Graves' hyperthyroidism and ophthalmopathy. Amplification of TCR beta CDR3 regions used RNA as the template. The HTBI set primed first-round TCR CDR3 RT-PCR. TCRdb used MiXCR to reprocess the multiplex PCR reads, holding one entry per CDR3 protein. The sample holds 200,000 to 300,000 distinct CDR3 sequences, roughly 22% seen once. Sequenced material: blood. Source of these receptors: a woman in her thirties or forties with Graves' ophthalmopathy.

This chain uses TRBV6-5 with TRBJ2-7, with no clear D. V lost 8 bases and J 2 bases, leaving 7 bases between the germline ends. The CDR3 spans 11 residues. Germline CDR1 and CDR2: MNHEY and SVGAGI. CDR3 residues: CASLLAYEQYF. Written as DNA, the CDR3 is TGTGCCAGCTTACTTGCCTACGAGCAGTACTTC.

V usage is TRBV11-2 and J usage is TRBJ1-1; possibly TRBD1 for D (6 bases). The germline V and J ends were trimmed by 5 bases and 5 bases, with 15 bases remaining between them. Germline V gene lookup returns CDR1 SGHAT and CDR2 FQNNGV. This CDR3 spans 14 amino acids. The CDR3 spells CASSLNRVGTEAFF. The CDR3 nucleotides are TGTGCCAGCAGCCTGAACAGGGTCGGGACTGAAGCTTTCTTT.

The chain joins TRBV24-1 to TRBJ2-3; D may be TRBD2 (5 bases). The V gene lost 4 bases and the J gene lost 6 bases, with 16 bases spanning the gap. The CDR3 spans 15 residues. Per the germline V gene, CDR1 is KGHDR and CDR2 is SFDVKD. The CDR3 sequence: CATSEGGSRPDTQYF. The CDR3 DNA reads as TGTGCCACCAGTGAAGGAGGAAGTCGTCCCGATACGCAGTATTTT.

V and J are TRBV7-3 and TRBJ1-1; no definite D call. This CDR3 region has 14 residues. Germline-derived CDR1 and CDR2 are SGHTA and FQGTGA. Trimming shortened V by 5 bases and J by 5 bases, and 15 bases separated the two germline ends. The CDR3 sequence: CASSLRTEGTEAFF. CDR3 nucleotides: TGTGCCAGCAGCCTAAGGACTGAGGGTACTGAAGCTTTCTTT.

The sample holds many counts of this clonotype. The CDR3 reads CASRAGANTGELFF. As DNA, the CDR3 is TGTGCCAGCAGAGCGGGAGCCAACACCGGGGAGCTGTTTTTT. The gene calls are TRBV12-3 or TRBV12-4 and TRBJ2-2; 8 bases match TRBD2. The CDR3 has 14 residues. The V and J ends lost 6 bases and 2 bases, in that order; junction bases with no gene match: 2.

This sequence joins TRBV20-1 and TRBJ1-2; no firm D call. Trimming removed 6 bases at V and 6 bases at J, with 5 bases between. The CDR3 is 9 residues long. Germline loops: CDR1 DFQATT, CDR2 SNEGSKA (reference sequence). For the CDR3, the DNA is TGCAGTGCGAAGGATGGCTACACCTTC. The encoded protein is CSAKDGYTF.

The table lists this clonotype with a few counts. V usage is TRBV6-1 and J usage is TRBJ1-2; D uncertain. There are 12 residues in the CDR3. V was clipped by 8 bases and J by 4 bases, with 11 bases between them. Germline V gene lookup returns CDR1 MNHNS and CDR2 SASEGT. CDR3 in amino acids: CASSGQRYGYTF. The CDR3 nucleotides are TGTGCCAGCTCCGGCCAGCGCTATGGCTACACCTTC.

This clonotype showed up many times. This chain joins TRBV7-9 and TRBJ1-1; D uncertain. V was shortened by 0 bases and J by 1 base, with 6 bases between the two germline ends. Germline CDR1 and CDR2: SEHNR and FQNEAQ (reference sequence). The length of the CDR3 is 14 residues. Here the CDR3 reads CASSLALSNTEAFF. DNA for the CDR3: TGTGCCAGCAGCTTAGCGCTCTCGAACACTGAAGCTTTCTTT.

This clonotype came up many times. DNA for the CDR3: TGTGCCAGCAGCCCTGGGAGCGGGAGGGTAAACATTCAGTACTTC. The encoded protein is CASSPGSGRVNIQYF. The rearrangement joins TRBV7-9 to TRBJ2-4; 10 bases align to TRBD2. The CDR3 runs 15 residues. V lost 5 bases to trimming and J lost 6 bases; unmatched junction nucleotides: 7. Germline V gene sequence: CDR1 SEHNR, CDR2 FQNEAQ (reference sequence).

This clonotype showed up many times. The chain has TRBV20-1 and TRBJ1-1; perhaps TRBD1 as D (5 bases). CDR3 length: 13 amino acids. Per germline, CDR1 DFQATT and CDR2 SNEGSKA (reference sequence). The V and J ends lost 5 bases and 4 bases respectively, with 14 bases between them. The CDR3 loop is CSAPGGGTTEAFF. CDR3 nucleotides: TGCAGTGCTCCCGGCGGAGGGACCACTGAAGCTTTCTTT.

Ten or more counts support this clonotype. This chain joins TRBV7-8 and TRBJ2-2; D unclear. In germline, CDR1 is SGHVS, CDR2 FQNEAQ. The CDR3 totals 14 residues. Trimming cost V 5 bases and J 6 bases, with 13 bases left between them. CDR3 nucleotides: TGTGCCAGCAGCGTAGGATTAATAGCCGGGGAGCTGTTTTTT. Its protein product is CASSVGLIAGELFF.

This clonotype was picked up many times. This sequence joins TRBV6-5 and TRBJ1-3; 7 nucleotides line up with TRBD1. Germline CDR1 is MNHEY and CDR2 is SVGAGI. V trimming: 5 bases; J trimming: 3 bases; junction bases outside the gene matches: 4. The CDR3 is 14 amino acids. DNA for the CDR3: TGTGCCAGCAGTACAGGGGCTGGTGGAAACACCATATATTTT. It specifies CASSTGAGGNTIYF.

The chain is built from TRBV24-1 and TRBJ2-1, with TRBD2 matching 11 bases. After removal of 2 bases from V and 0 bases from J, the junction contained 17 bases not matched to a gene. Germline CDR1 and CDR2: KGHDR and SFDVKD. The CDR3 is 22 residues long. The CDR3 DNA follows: TGTGCCACCAGTGATTGTTTCCGTGGACTAGCGGGCCCATTGCGCTCCTACAATGAGCAGTTCTTC. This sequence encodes CATSDCFRGLAGPLRSYNEQFF.

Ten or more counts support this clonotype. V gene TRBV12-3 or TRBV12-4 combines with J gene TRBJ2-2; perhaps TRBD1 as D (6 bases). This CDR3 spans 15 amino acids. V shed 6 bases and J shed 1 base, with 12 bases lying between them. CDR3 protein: CASSYGQKNTGELFF. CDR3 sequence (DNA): TGTGCCAGCAGCTATGGACAGAAGAACACCGGGGAGCTGTTTTTT.

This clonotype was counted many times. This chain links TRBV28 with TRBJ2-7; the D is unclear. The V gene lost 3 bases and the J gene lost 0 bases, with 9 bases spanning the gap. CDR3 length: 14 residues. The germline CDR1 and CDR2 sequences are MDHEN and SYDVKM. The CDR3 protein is CASSFSRNSYEQYF. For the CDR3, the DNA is TGTGCCAGCAGTTTCTCCCGCAACTCCTACGAGCAGTACTTC.

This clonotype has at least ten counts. The CDR3: CSVESGLANYGYTF. Written as DNA, the CDR3 is TGCAGCGTTGAATCTGGACTCGCTAACTATGGCTACACCTTC. This chain connects TRBV29-1 to TRBJ1-2, with D hard to call. The germline V and J ends were trimmed by 2 bases and 0 bases, with 10 bases remaining between them. This CDR3 has 14 amino acids. Looked up from germline, CDR1 is SQVTM and CDR2 is ANQGSEA.

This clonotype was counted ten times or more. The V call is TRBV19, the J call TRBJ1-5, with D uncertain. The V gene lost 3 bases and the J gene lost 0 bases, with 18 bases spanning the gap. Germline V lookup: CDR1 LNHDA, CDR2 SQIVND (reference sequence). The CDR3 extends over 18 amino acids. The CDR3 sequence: CASSMQGHTGYSNQPQHF. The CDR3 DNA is TGTGCCAGTAGTATGCAAGGGCACACGGGTTATAGCAATCAGCCCCAGCATTTT.

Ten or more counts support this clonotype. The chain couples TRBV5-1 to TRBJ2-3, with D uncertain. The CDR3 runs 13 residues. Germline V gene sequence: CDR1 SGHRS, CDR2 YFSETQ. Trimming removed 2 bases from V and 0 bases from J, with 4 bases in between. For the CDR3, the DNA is TGCGCCAGCAGCTTAACTAGCACAGATACGCAGTATTTT. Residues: CASSLTSTDTQYF.

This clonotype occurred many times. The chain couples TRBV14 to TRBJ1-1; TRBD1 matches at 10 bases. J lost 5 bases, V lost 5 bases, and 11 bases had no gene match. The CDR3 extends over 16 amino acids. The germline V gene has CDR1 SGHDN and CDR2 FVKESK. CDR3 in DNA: TGTGCCAGCAGCTTCCTGACAGGGGGCCTGGGAACTGAAGCTTTCTTT. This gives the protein CASSFLTGGLGTEAFF.

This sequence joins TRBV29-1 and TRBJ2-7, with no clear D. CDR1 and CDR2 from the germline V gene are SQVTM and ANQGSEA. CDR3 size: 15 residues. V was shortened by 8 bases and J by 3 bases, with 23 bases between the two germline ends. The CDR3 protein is CSKGHSLVYDYEQYF. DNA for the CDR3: TGCAGCAAAGGGCATTCTTTGGTATATGACTACGAGCAGTACTTC.

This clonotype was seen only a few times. CDR3 region: CASSLGFGTSTYEQYF. The CDR3 DNA is TGTGCCAGCAGCTTAGGATTTGGGACAAGTACCTACGAGCAGTACTTC. The chain employs TRBV7-8 and TRBJ2-7; tentative D call: TRBD1 (6 bases). CDR3 length: 16 residues. The germline V gene encodes CDR1 SGHVS and CDR2 FQNEAQ. The V and J ends lost 1 base and 2 bases respectively, with 15 bases between them.

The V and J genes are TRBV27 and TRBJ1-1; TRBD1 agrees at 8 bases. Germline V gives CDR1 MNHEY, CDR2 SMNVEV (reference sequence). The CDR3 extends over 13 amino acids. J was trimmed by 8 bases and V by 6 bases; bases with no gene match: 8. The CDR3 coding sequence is TGTGCCAGCAGGACGACAGGGGCGCACGAAGCTTTCTTT. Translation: CASRTTGAHEAFF.

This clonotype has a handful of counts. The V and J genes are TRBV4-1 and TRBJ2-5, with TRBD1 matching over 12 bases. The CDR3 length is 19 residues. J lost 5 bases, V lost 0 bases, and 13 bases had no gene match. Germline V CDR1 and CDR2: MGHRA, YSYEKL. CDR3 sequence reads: CASSQDLGQGARRGETQYF. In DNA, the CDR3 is TGCGCCAGCAGCCAAGATTTGGGACAGGGGGCGCGGAGGGGGGAGACCCAGTACTTC.